Shown below are 19 T cell receptor beta chains from a single sample sequenced in a study of blood T cell repertoires in COVID-19. This table comes from immunoSEQ multiplex PCR, and its TCRdb copy is limited to in-frame clones, with some not included. Among about 440,000 clones listed, around nine tenths were seen once. The sequenced material came from peripheral blood. Receptors were obtained from a woman aged 30 to 39 with acute or convalescent COVID-19.

V gene TRBV27 combines with J gene TRBJ1-4; 7 positions match TRBD1. The germline V gene has CDR1 MNHEY and CDR2 SMNVEV (reference sequence). The CDR3 consists of 14 residues. V lost 3 bases to trimming and J lost 8 bases; unmatched junction nucleotides: 6. The CDR3 DNA reads as TGTGCCAGCAGTTTCATAGGGGGCCAAGAAAAACTGTTTTTT. It encodes CASSFIGGQEKLFF. Full variable domain (remainder filled in from reference TRBV27 and TRBJ1-4): EAQVTQNPRYLITVTGKKLTVTCSQNMNHEYMSWYRQDPGLGLRQIYYSMNVEVTDKGDVPEGYKVSRKEKRNFPLILESPSPNQTSLYFCASSFIGGQEKLFFGSGTQLSVL.

The genes are TRBV2 and TRBJ1-4; D is unresolved. The CDR3 has 15 amino acids. Trimming left V 6 bases short and J 0 bases short, with 11 bases between. CDR1 is SNHLY and CDR2 is FYNNEI in the germline V gene. CDR3 coding DNA: TGTGCCAGCAGGGCTACAGCCACAACTAATGAAAAACTGTTTTTT. Translation gives CASRATATTNEKLFF.

The chain couples TRBV2 to TRBJ2-7; tentatively, D is TRBD1 (6 bases). This CDR3 region has 12 residues. Between the trimmed V and J ends, which lost 7 bases and 4 bases, there was a span of 11 bases. Germline V gene data show CDR1 as SNHLY and CDR2 as FYNNEI. The CDR3 loop reads CASMHRAYEQYF. The CDR3, as DNA: TGTGCCAGCATGCACAGGGCTTACGAGCAGTACTTC. Using reference TRBV2 and TRBJ2-7 for the parts outside the CDR3, the full variable domain is EPEVTQTPSHQVTQMGQEVILRCVPISNHLYFYWYRQILGQKVEFLVSFYNNEISEKSEIFDDQFSVERPDGSNFTLKIRSTKLEDSAMYFCASMHRAYEQYFGPGTRLTVT.

The rearrangement uses TRBV7-8 and TRBJ2-1; possible D gene TRBD2, 5 bases. The germline V gene has CDR1 SGHVS and CDR2 FQNEAQ. V lost 1 base to trimming and J lost 5 bases, with 15 bases between them. CDR3 length equals 16 residues. The CDR3 protein is CASSLGVVLADNEQFF. CDR3 coding DNA: TGTGCCAGCAGCTTAGGGGTGGTGCTAGCAGACAATGAGCAGTTCTTC.

The CDR3 region is CASSQGQTQSGYTF. CDR3 sequence (DNA): TGTGCCAGCAGCCAGGGACAAACCCAATCGGGCTACACCTTC. The chain combines TRBV3-1 (or the pseudogene TRBV3-2) with TRBJ1-2, with D possibly being TRBD1 (6 bases). The V and J ends lost 3 bases and 8 bases respectively, with 16 bases between them. This CDR3 contains 14 residues. The germline CDR1 and CDR2 sequences are LGHDT and YNNKEL (reference sequence).

Ten or more counts support this clone. The chain employs TRBV30 and TRBJ1-3; D not certain. Germline CDR1 and CDR2: GTSNPN and SVGIG (reference sequence). The CDR3 is made up of 17 amino acids. The ends were cut back, 0 bases at V and 0 bases at J, with 15 bases in the middle. This chain's CDR3 is CAWSVGGWGGSGNTIYF. The DNA of the CDR3 is TGTGCCTGGAGTGTAGGAGGGTGGGGAGGCTCTGGAAACACCATATATTTT.

This chain connects TRBV11-2 to TRBJ1-1, with no clear D. Trimming left V 5 bases short and J 1 base short, with 8 bases between. The CDR3 is made up of 13 amino acids. Germline CDR1 is SGHAT and CDR2 is FQNNGV. The CDR3: CASSTTANTEAFF. CDR3 sequence (DNA): TGTGCCAGCAGCACCACAGCGAACACTGAAGCTTTCTTT. Variable domain in full (rest from reference TRBV11-2 and TRBJ1-1): EAGVAQSPRYKIIEKRQSVAFWCNPISGHATLYWYQQILGQGPKLLIQFQNNGVVDDSQLPKDRFSAERLKGVDSTLKIQPAKLEDSAVYLCASSTTANTEAFFGQGTRLTVV.

This clone was seen only once. This sequence joins TRBV5-1 and TRBJ2-5; 11 nucleotides match TRBD2. CDR1 and CDR2 from the germline V gene are SGHRS and YFSETQ. Trimming at V came to 6 bases and at J to 2 bases, leaving 6 bases not matched to a gene. There are 15 residues in the CDR3. CDR3 nucleotides: TGCGCCAGCAACCCGGGACTAGCGGCACAAGAGACCCAGTACTTC. Its translation: CASNPGLAAQETQYF.

The chain combines TRBV19 with TRBJ2-1, with TRBD2 identical over 11 bases. CDR1 is LNHDA and CDR2 is SQIVND in the germline V gene (reference sequence). Trimming at V came to 7 bases and at J to 4 bases, leaving 3 bases not matched to a gene. This CDR3 comprises 14 residues. The CDR3 loop reads CASMLAGGYNEQFF. The CDR3 nucleotides read TGTGCCAGTATGCTAGCGGGGGGTTACAATGAGCAGTTCTTC.

The rearrangement uses TRBV5-6 and TRBJ2-3; D is uncertain. The germline V and J ends were trimmed by 5 bases and 2 bases, with 21 bases remaining between them. Germline CDR1 and CDR2: SGHDT and YYEEEE. The CDR3 length is 17 residues. The CDR3 protein is CASRPRFAHLTTDTQYF. The CDR3 DNA sequence: TGTGCCAGCAGACCACGGTTCGCCCACCTTACCACAGATACGCAGTATTTT. Full variable domain (missing parts from reference TRBV5-6 and TRBJ2-3): DAGVTQSPTHLIKTRGQQVTLRCSPKSGHDTVSWYQQALGQGPQFIFQYYEEEERQRGNFPDRFSGHQFPNYSSELNVNALLLGDSALYLCASRPRFAHLTTDTQYFGPGTRLTVL.

The chain is built from TRBV19 and TRBJ2-6; perhaps TRBD1 as D (5 bases). The germline CDR1 and CDR2 sequences are LNHDA and SQIVND (reference sequence). V dropped 8 bases and J dropped 0 bases, with 8 bases sitting between them. The CDR3 runs 14 residues. The CDR3 spells CASQGISGANVLTF. CDR3 in DNA: TGTGCCAGTCAGGGAATCTCTGGGGCCAACGTCCTGACTTTC.

The V call is TRBV5-6, the J call TRBJ1-5, with 7 bases lining up with TRBD1. The CDR3 is 14 amino acids. The germline CDR1 and CDR2 sequences are SGHDT and YYEEEE. V shed 5 bases, J shed 6 bases, and the junction held 8 bases outside the gene matches. The CDR3 DNA is TGTGCCAGCAGTTCGAACAGGGGAGCTCAGCCCCAGCATTTT. It yields the protein CASSSNRGAQPQHF.

The chain has TRBV19 and TRBJ1-2; D may be TRBD1 (5 bases). V lost 3 bases, J lost 2 bases, and 13 bases lay in between. Germline lookup yields CDR1 LNHDA and CDR2 SQIVND (reference sequence). CDR3 size: 15 residues. The CDR3 region is CASSIPGLGNYGYTF. The CDR3 coding sequence is TGTGCCAGTAGTATCCCAGGGCTCGGGAACTATGGCTACACCTTC.

The chain recombines TRBV19 with TRBJ1-1; possibly TRBD1 for D (5 bases). The CDR3 covers 14 residues. Germline-derived CDR1 and CDR2 are LNHDA and SQIVND (reference sequence). V lost 3 bases and J 8 bases, leaving 16 bases between the germline ends. The CDR3, as DNA: TGTGCCAGTAGTATCGGCAGGGAACCCCTCGAAGCTTTCTTT. Translation gives CASSIGREPLEAFF. Using reference TRBV19 and TRBJ1-1 for the parts outside the CDR3, the full variable domain is DGGITQSPKYLFRKEGQNVTLSCEQNLNHDAMYWYRQDPGQGLRLIYYSQIVNDFQKGDIAEGYSVSREKKESFPLTVTSAQKNPTAFYLCASSIGREPLEAFFGQGTRLTVV.

The CDR3 here is CASTEQGSEAFF. CDR3 nucleotides: TGTGCCAGCACGGAACAGGGATCGGAAGCTTTCTTT. The rearrangement links TRBV12-3 or TRBV12-4 to TRBJ1-1, with D maybe TRBD1 (6 bases). Trimming took 7 bases from V and 8 from J, leaving 14 bases between them. The CDR3 length is 12 residues.

J is TRBJ2-5 and V is TRBV2; D is possibly TRBD2 (5 bases). The V end was cut by 5 bases, the J end by 0 bases, with 7 bases between. Germline V lookup: CDR1 SNHLY, CDR2 FYNNEI. This CDR3 has 13 residues. This CDR3 reads CASSSSNQETQYF. The DNA for the CDR3 is TGTGCCAGCAGTTCTAGCAACCAAGAGACCCAGTACTTC.

The genes are TRBV6-1 and TRBJ1-2; a weak D match, TRBD1 (5 bases). Germline CDR1 MNHNS, CDR2 SASEGT. V was pared by 3 bases and J by 4 bases, with 15 bases between. The CDR3 is 15 residues long. CDR3 nucleotides: TGTGCCAGCAGTGAGTTCCGGCGACAGAGCTATGGCTACACCTTC. Translation gives CASSEFRRQSYGYTF.

This clone was seen more than once but under ten times. The CDR3 nucleotides are TGTGCCAGCAGTCCGCAGCGGAACACCGGGGAGCTGTTTTTT. Residues: CASSPQRNTGELFF. The rearrangement links TRBV2 to TRBJ2-2, with D uncertain. Germline CDR1 SNHLY, CDR2 FYNNEI. The CDR3 length is 14 residues. V was pared by 5 bases and J by 1 base, with 8 bases between.

This clone came up once. The V call is TRBV10-1, the J call TRBJ1-2; a possible D gene is TRBD1 (6 bases). V lost 3 bases, J lost 3 bases, and 23 bases lay in between. CDR1 and CDR2 from the germline V gene are WNHNN and SYGVQD (reference sequence). The CDR3 is 18 amino acids. The CDR3 sequence: CASSDWGPAGAEDYGYTF. The CDR3 DNA reads as TGCGCCAGCAGTGATTGGGGTCCGGCGGGGGCCGAGGACTATGGCTACACCTTC.